This T cell receptor (beta chain) emerged from a study of regulatory T cells in long-lasting Graves disease. Whole-study findings and limits: Few sampled subjects may have lowered accuracy.

Indicated time point: newly diagnosed GD, antithyroid drugs for less than 3 months. There was RNA extracted from PBMCs, and the TCR library was made from it. CDR1 MDHEN and CDR2 SYDVKM come from the germline V gene. Trimming pared 7 bases from V and 12 bases from J, leaving 16 bases between. This CDR3 is 12 amino acids long. On this clonotype itself: Its cognate antigen is unknown. One base separates it from a far larger clone, so it is likely a read error.

Arm-PCR with iRepertoire HTBI primers amplified the CDR3 regions for these TCR beta libraries. MiXCR, applied by TCRdb to the multiplex PCR reads, yields one record per CDR3 protein. Of 420,000 or so distinct CDR3 sequences in the sample, roughly 15% were seen once. This sample was shared with a second study, whose subject was T cells in Graves' hyperthyroidism and ophthalmopathy. That report notes: With a duration under 2 months, the hyperthyroidism was newly diagnosed in patients aged 18 to 65. HTBI primers were used for first-round RT-PCR of the TCR CDR3.

This clonotype was obtained from a woman younger than 35 with Graves disease. Source: peripheral blood mononuclear cells (PBMCs), taken at new diagnosis, from a patient treated with antithyroid drugs. The genes are TRBV28 and TRBJ2-1, with D possibly being TRBD2 (5 bases). CDR3 sequence: CASTSEGRGQFF. The CDR3 DNA is TGTGCCAGCACCTCTGAGGGTCGCGGGCAGTTCTTC.